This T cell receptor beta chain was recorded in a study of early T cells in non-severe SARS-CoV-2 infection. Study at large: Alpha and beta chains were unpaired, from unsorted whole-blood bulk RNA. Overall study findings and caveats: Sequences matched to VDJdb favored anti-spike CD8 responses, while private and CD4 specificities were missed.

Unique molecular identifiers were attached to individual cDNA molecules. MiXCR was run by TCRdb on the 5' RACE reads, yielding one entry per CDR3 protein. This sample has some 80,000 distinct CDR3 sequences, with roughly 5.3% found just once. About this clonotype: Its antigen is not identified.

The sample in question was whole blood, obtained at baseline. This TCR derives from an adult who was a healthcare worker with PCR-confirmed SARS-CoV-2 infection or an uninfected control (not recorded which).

CDR3 sequence reads: CAISEGLAGEREQFF. CDR3 sequence (DNA): TGTGCCATCAGTGAAGGACTAGCGGGAGAGCGTGAGCAGTTCTTC. This chain uses TRBV10-3 with TRBJ2-1, with 13 positions matching TRBD2. This CDR3 is 15 amino acids long. Trimming at V came to 3 bases and at J to 9 bases, leaving 5 bases not matched to a gene. Germline CDR1 and CDR2: ENHRY and SYGVKD.